This T cell receptor beta chain was captured by sequencing in a study of blood T cell repertoires in COVID-19. At the level of the study: Samples of COVID-19 (acute and convalescent) were obtained from the United States, Italy and Spain.

Recruited during active infection, patients (from Seattle) were subsequently followed longitudinally. With 8 bases removed from V and 5 bases from J, the gap between germline ends came to 12 bases. Germline V gives CDR1 MNHEY, CDR2 SVGAGI. This CDR3 comprises 12 residues. How the authors handled the data: Amplified reference gene primers provided the basis for estimating nucleated cell counts. TCRdb keeps only in-frame clones here, not all; method: immunoSEQ multiplex PCR. D and trimming were read from the DNA, whereas the V and J calls and clone size are those reported in that table. This sample has fewer than 700,000 clones; roughly nine tenths occur once, and the top ten carry 7.5% to 9.5%.

This rearrangement joins TRBV6-5 to TRBJ2-5, with D possibly TRBD1 on 6 matching bases. The sequence derives from a woman between 45 and 60 years old with COVID-19, enrolled during active disease. Material: peripheral blood. The CDR3 here is CASGGPAETQYF. CDR3 nucleotides: TGTGCCAGCGGGGGCCCGGCGGAGACCCAGTACTTC.